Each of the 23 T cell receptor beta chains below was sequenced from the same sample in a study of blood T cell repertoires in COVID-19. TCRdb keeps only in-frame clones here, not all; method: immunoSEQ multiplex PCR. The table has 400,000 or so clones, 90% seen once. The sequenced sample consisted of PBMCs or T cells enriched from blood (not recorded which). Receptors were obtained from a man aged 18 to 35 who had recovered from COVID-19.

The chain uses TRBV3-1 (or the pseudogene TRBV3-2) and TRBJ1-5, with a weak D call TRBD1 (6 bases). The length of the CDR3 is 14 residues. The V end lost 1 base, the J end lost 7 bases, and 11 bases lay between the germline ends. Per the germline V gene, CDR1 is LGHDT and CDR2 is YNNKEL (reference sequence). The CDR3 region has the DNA TGTGCCAGCAGCCAAGCAGGGGTTGGCCAGCCCCAGCATTTT. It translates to CASSQAGVGQPQHF.

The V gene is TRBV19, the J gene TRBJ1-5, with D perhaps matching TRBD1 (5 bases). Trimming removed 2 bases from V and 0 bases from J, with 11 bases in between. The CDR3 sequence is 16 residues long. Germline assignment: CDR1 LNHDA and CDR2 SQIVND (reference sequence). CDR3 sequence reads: CASSIRTFRSNQPQHF. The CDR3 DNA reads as TGTGCCAGTAGTATAAGGACATTTCGTAGCAATCAGCCCCAGCATTTT.

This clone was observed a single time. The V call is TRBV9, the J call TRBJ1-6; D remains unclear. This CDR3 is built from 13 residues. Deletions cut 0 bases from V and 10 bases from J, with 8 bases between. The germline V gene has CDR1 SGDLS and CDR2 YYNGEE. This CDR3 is CASSVGERSPLHF. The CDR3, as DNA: TGTGCCAGCAGCGTAGGGGAGCGGTCACCCCTCCACTTT.

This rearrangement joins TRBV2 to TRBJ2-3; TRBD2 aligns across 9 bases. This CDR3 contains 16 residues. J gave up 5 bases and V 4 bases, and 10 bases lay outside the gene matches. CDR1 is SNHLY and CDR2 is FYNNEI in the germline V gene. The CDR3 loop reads CASSGKGGGAKDTQYF. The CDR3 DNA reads TGTGCCAGCAGTGGGAAAGGCGGGGGGGCCAAAGATACGCAGTATTTT.

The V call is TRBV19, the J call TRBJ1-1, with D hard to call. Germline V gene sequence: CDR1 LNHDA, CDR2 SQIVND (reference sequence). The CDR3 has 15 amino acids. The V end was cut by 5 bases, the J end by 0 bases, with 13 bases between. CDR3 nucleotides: TGTGCCAGTAGTTCCCCAGGTACCATGAACACTGAAGCTTTCTTT. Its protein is CASSSPGTMNTEAFF.

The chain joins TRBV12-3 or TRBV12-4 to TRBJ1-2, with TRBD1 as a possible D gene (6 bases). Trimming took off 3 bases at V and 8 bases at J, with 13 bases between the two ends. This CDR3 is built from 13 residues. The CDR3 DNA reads TGTGCCAGCAGTTTCTCAGGGGTAGGCGGCTACACCTTC. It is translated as CASSFSGVGGYTF.

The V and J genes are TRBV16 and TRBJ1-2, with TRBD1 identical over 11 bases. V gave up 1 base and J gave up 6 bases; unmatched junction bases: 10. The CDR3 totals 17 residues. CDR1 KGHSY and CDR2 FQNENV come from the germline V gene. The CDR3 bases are TGTGCCAGCAGCCAATGGAGGACAGGGGGCGAAAGGAATGGCTACACCTTC. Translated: CASSQWRTGGERNGYTF.

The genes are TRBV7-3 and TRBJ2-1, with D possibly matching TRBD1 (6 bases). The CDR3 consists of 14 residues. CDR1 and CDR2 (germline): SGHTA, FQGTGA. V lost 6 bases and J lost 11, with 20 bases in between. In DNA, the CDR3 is TGTGCCAGCAGACCTGACAGGACGTCTATTCAGCAGTTCTTC. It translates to CASRPDRTSIQQFF.

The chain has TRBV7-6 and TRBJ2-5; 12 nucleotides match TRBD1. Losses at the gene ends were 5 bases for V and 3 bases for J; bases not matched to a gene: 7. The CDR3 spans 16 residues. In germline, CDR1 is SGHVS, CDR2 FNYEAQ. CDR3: CASSLTGTGGEETQYF. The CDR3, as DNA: TGTGCCAGCAGCCTGACCGGGACAGGGGGCGAAGAGACCCAGTACTTC.

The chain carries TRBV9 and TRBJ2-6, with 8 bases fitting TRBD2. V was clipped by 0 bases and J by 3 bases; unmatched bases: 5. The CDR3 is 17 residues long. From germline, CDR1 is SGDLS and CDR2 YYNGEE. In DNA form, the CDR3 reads TGTGCCAGCAGCGTAGGTAGCGGGATGTTTGGGGCCAACGTCCTGACTTTC. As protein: CASSVGSGMFGANVLTF.

The CDR3 bases are TGCGCCAGCAGCTTCGAGACTAGCGTCTACGAGCAGTACTTC. Amino acids: CASSFETSVYEQYF. This chain joins TRBV5-1 and TRBJ2-7, with 8 bases aligning to TRBD2. The V and J ends lost 2 bases and 3 bases, in that order; junction bases with no gene match: 4. There are 14 residues in the CDR3. The germline V gene has CDR1 SGHRS and CDR2 YFSETQ.

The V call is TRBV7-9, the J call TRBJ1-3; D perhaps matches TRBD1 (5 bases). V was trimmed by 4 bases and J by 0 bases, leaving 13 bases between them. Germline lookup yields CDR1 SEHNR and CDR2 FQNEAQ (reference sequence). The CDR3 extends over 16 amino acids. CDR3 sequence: CASSYTTQGSGNTIYF. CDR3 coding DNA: TGTGCCAGCAGCTACACTACCCAGGGCTCTGGAAACACCATATATTTT.

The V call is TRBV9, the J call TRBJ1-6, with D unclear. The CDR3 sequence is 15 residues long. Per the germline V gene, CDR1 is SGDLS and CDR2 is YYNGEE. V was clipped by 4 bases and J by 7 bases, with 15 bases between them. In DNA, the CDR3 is TGTGCCAGCAGCCCCAGCGGGCTCCTGAATTCACCCCTCCACTTT. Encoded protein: CASSPSGLLNSPLHF. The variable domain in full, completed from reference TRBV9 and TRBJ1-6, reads DSGVTQTPKHLITATGQRVTLRCSPRSGDLSVYWYQQSLDQGLQFLIQYYNGEERAKGNILERFSAQQFPDLHSELNLSSLELGDSALYFCASSPSGLLNSPLHFGNGTRLTVT.

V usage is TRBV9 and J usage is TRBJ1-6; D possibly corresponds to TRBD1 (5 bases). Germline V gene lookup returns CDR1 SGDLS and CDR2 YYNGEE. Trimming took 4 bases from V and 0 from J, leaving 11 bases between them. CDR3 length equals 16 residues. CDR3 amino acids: CASSQTESSYNSPLHF. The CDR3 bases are TGTGCCAGCAGCCAGACAGAAAGCTCCTATAATTCACCCCTCCACTTT.

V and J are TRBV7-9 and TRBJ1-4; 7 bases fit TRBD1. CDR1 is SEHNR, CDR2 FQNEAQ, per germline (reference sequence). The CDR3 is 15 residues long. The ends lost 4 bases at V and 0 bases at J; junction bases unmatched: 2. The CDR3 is CASSSDRPTNEKLFF. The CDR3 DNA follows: TGTGCCAGCAGCTCGGACAGGCCAACTAATGAAAAACTGTTTTTT.

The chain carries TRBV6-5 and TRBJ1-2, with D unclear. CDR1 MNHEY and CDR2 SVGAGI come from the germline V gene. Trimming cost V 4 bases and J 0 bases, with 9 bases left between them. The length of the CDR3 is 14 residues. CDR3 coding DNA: TGTGCCAGCAGTTTGGCTGGGCCTAACTATGGCTACACCTTC. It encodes CASSLAGPNYGYTF.

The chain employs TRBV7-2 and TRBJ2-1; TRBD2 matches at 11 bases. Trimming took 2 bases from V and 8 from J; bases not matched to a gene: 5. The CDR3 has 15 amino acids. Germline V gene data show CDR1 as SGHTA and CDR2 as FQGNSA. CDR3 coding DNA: TGTGCCAGCAGCTTATTAGCGGGAGGGCCGGATGAGCAGTTCTTC. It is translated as CASSLLAGGPDEQFF.

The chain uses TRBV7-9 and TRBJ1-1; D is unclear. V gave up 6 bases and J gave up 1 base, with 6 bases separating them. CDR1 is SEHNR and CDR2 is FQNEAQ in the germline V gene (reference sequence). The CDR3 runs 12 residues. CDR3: CASRWANTEAFF. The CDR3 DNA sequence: TGTGCCAGCAGATGGGCGAACACTGAAGCTTTCTTT.

The CDR3 sequence: CASSGAGQGYSGANVLTF. The CDR3 nucleotides are TGTGCCAGCAGCGGGGCGGGACAGGGTTATTCAGGGGCCAACGTCCTGACTTTC. This rearrangement joins TRBV5-6 to TRBJ2-6, with 9 positions matching TRBD1. This CDR3 has 18 residues. V shed 4 bases and J 4 bases; nucleotides not matched to a gene: 12. The germline CDR1 and CDR2 sequences are SGHDT and YYEEEE.

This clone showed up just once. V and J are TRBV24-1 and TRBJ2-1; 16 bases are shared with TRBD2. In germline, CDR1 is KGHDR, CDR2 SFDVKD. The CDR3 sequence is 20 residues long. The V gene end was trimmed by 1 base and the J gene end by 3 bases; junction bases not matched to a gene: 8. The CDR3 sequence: CATSDLGPGTSGRDYNEQFF. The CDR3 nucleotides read TGTGCCACCAGTGATTTAGGGCCCGGGACTAGCGGGAGGGACTACAATGAGCAGTTCTTC.

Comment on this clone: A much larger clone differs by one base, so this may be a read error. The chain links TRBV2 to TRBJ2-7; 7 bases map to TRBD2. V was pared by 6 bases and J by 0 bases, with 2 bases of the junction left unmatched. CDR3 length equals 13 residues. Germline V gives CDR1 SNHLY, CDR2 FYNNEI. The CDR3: CASSGTISYEQYF. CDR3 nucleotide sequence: TGTGCCAGCAGCGGGACTATCTCCTACGAGCAGTACTTC.

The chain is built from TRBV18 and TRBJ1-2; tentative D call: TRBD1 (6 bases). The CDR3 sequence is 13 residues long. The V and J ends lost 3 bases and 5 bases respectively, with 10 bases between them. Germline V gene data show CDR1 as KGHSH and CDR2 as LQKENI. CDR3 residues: CASSPLGGYGYTF. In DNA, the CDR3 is TGTGCCAGCTCACCGTTAGGGGGTTATGGCTACACCTTC.

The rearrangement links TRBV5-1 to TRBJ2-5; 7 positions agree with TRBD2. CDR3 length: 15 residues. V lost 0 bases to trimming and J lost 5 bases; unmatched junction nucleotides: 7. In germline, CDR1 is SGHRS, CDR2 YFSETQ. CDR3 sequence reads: CASSLGDYLQETQYF. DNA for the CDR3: TGCGCCAGCAGCTTGGGGGACTACCTTCAGGAGACCCAGTACTTC.